These T cell receptor beta chains were read from a single sample in a study of cytomegalovirus exposure and HLA in healthy donors. Sequencing used immunoSEQ multiplex PCR; TCRdb keeps in-frame clones, though not all of them. The repertoire has around 78,000 clones, more than 65% of them found once; the top ten carry more than 9.5%. The sample was PBMCs. Receptors originate from a middle-aged woman in good health and CMV-seropositive. CDR3s include the opening cysteine and the closing phenylalanine or tryptophan. A D gene is named only where the DNA matches it firmly. Only part of the rows carry a size: once, few, many, or a class if the clone is expanded.

clone size	D gene	V gene	J gene	CDR3 protein	CDR3 DNA
once	TRBD2	TRBV2	TRBJ2-1	CASSDSGRAEQFF	TGTGCCAGCAGTGACAGCGGGAGAGCCGAGCAGTTCTTC
.	TRBD2	TRBV6-6	TRBJ2-7	CASATGGTSGYEQYF	TGTGCCAGCGCAACCGGCGGGACTAGCGGCTACGAGCAGTACTTC
medium-sized	.	TRBV7-9	TRBJ1-1	CASSSSTEAFF	TGTGCCAGCAGCTCTAGCACTGAAGCTTTCTTT
.	TRBD1	TRBV7-2	TRBJ2-5	CASRGGTGVGETQYF	TGTGCCAGCAGGGGAGGGACAGGGGTCGGAGAGACCCAGTACTTC
.	.	TRBV29-1	TRBJ2-1	CTVEGARQQFF	TGCACCGTAGAAGGGGCCCGGCAGCAGTTCTTC
.	.	TRBV9	TRBJ2-3	CASSAALGNTDTQYF	TGTGCCAGCAGCGCCGCACTAGGGAACACAGATACGCAGTATTTT
.	.	TRBV7-2	TRBJ1-2	CASKLEFYGYTF	TGTGCCAGCAAACTAGAATTCTATGGCTACACCTTC
.	.	TRBV7-9	TRBJ1-1	CASSLGGGGSRTEAFF	TGTGCCAGCAGCTTAGGGGGAGGAGGTTCAAGGACTGAAGCTTTCTTT
.	TRBD1	TRBV6-6	TRBJ1-1	CASSHRGIGSEAFF	TGTGCCAGCAGCCACAGGGGCATCGGTTCTGAAGCTTTCTTT
.	.	TRBV19	TRBJ1-2	CASSDINYGYTF	TGTGCCAGTAGTGACATCAACTATGGCTACACCTTC
.	.	TRBV9	TRBJ1-6	CASSVGSGHYNSPLHF	TGTGCCAGCAGCGTAGGGTCGGGACACTATAATTCACCCCTCCACTTT
.	.	TRBV10-1	TRBJ2-2	CASSDVGHTGELFF	TGCGCCAGCAGTGACGTGGGGCACACCGGGGAGCTGTTTTTT
.	TRBD1	TRBV5-1	TRBJ1-3	CANQEGQPARNTIYF	TGCGCCAACCAAGAGGGACAGCCGGCAAGAAACACCATATATTTT
.	TRBD2	TRBV15	TRBJ2-5	CATSSGLAGFQETQYF	TGTGCCACCAGCAGTGGACTAGCGGGATTCCAAGAGACCCAGTACTTC
.	TRBD2	TRBV7-2	TRBJ2-2	CASSLGLAGGTGELFF	TGTGCCAGCAGCTTAGGGCTAGCGGGGGGTACCGGGGAGCTGTTTTTT
few	TRBD2	TRBV2	TRBJ2-7	CASSGIGAGVLWEQYF	TGTGCCAGCAGTGGGATTGGAGCGGGAGTACTATGGGAGCAGTACTTC
.	.	TRBV5-1	TRBJ2-1	CASSTDLREQFF	TGCGCCAGCAGCACGGACTTAAGGGAGCAGTTCTTC
.	.	TRBV6-5	TRBJ2-7	CASSYEGGVGAYEQYF	TGTGCCAGCAGTTACGAAGGGGGAGTTGGGGCCTACGAGCAGTACTTC
.	TRBD1	TRBV19	TRBJ1-4	CASSTRTGANEKLFF	TGTGCCAGTAGTACCCGGACAGGGGCAAATGAAAAACTGTTTTTT
once	TRBD2	TRBV5-8	TRBJ2-7	CASSPRVSGTGEQYF	TGTGCCAGCAGCCCCCGGGTTAGCGGGACGGGCGAGCAGTACTTC
.	.	TRBV6-5	TRBJ1-1	CASSLDRGTEAFF	TGTGCCAGCAGTCTTGACCGGGGCACTGAAGCTTTCTTT
.	.	TRBV28	TRBJ1-5	CASRLGGYQPQHF	TGTGCCAGCAGATTGGGGGGGTATCAGCCCCAGCATTTT
.	TRBD1	TRBV6-5	TRBJ1-2	CASSYTDRAYGYTF	TGTGCCAGCAGTTATACAGACAGGGCGTATGGCTACACCTTC
.	.	TRBV29-1	TRBJ1-2	CSVAKGDYGYPF	TGCAGCGTGGCGAAGGGGGACTATGGCTACCCCTTC
few	TRBD1	TRBV19	TRBJ1-4	CASSAQGANEKLFF	TGTGCCAGTAGCGCCCAGGGGGCAAATGAAAAACTGTTTTTT
few	TRBD2	TRBV18	TRBJ2-2	CASSQSGANTGELFF	TGTGCCAGCTCCCAAAGCGGGGCCAACACCGGGGAGCTGTTTTTT
once	.	TRBV5-1	TRBJ2-3	CASSTQPVWGQSTDTQYF	TGCGCCAGCAGCACACAACCCGTTTGGGGACAAAGCACAGATACGCAGTATTTT
once	TRBD1	TRBV19	TRBJ1-5	CASSTREGAGYNQPQHF	TGTGCCAGTAGTACCCGGGAGGGGGCGGGTTACAATCAGCCCCAGCATTTT
.	.	TRBV28	TRBJ2-5	CASRSAGSFSETQYF	TGTGCCAGCAGATCTGCCGGGTCCTTTTCAGAGACCCAGTACTTC
.	TRBD2	TRBV5-6	TRBJ2-2	CASSKLAGGRTGELFF	TGTGCCAGCAGCAAACTAGCGGGAGGAAGGACCGGGGAGCTGTTTTTT
.	TRBD2	TRBV6-1	TRBJ2-1	CASKVLAGSYNEQFF	TGTGCCAGCAAGGTGCTAGCGGGCTCCTACAATGAGCAGTTCTTC
.	TRBD2	TRBV29-1	TRBJ2-1	CSVEGLAGENEQFF	TGCAGCGTTGAAGGGCTAGCGGGAGAAAATGAGCAGTTCTTC
.	.	TRBV30	TRBJ2-7	CAWGTGLSYEQYF	TGTGCCTGGGGGACGGGACTCTCCTACGAGCAGTACTTC
.	.	TRBV7-2	TRBJ2-7	CASSFGRDLGGTRDEQYF	TGTGCCAGCAGCTTTGGGAGGGACTTAGGTGGGACAAGGGACGAGCAGTACTTC
.	.	TRBV9	TRBJ2-2	CASSGSGVELFF	TGTGCCAGCAGCGGGTCAGGGGTAGAGCTGTTTTTT
.	TRBD2	TRBV10-3	TRBJ2-1	CATRAGEIYNEQFF	TGTGCCACCCGAGCGGGAGAGATCTACAATGAGCAGTTCTTC
.	.	TRBV19	TRBJ1-4	CASSPTTVNHEKLFF	TGTGCCAGTAGTCCCACGACAGTGAACCATGAAAAACTGTTTTTT
.	TRBD1	TRBV7-9	TRBJ1-5	CASSSMGGTGATNQPQHF	TGTGCCAGCAGCTCAATGGGAGGGACAGGGGCTACCAATCAGCCCCAGCATTTT
.	TRBD2	TRBV7-2	TRBJ2-7	CASSLARTSGRAAQAYEQYF	TGTGCCAGCAGCTTAGCTCGGACTAGCGGGAGGGCGGCCCAAGCCTACGAGCAGTACTTC
few	TRBD2	TRBV7-2	TRBJ2-5	CASSSTSGGAETQYF	TGTGCCAGCAGCTCGACTAGCGGGGGGGCGGAGACCCAGTACTTC
.	TRBD2	TRBV4-1	TRBJ2-3	CASSRTSGDTDTQYF	TGCGCCAGCAGCCGGACTAGCGGAGACACAGATACGCAGTATTTT
.	.	TRBV2	TRBJ1-5	CASSEQGGGQPQHF	TGTGCCAGCAGTGAACAGGGAGGCGGTCAGCCCCAGCATTTT
.	TRBD1	TRBV19	TRBJ2-7	CASSPRDRSSYEQYF	TGTGCCAGTAGTCCCCGGGACAGGAGCTCCTACGAGCAGTACTTC
.	TRBD2	TRBV4-1	TRBJ2-1	CASSQKGTSERNEQFF	TGCGCCAGCAGCCAGAAGGGGACTAGCGAGCGCAATGAGCAGTTCTTC
.	.	TRBV10-3	TRBJ2-7	CAISEFHREPYEQYF	TGTGCCATCAGTGAGTTCCACAGAGAGCCCTACGAGCAGTACTTC
.	.	TRBV4-2	TRBJ1-5	CASSQAKGEPQHF	TGTGCCAGCAGCCAAGCGAAGGGAGAGCCCCAGCATTTT
.	.	TRBV29-1	TRBJ2-5	CSVSRGQETQYF	TGCAGCGTTTCCAGGGGCCAAGAGACCCAGTACTTC
.	TRBD2	TRBV30	TRBJ2-6	CAWGRGTRSSGANVLTF	TGTGCCTGGGGGCGGGGGACTAGAAGCTCTGGGGCCAACGTCCTGACTTTC
.	.	TRBV5-1	TRBJ2-2	CASSLDGATGELFF	TGCGCCAGCAGTTTGGATGGGGCTACCGGGGAGCTGTTTTTT
.	.	TRBV7-6	TRBJ2-2	CASSPHGRGGDTGELFF	TGTGCCAGCAGCCCCCACGGCAGGGGTGGAGACACCGGGGAGCTGTTTTTT
.	TRBD2	TRBV10-2	TRBJ2-3	CASSAGTGGDTQYF	TGCGCCAGCAGTGCCGGGACGGGGGGAGATACGCAGTATTTT
once	.	TRBV25-1	TRBJ2-7	CASSRTRQYF	TGTGCCAGCAGCCGTACGCGGCAGTACTTC
.	.	TRBV6-1	TRBJ1-2	CASSEHRGYGYTF	TGTGCCAGCAGTGAACACCGGGGCTATGGCTACACCTTC
.	.	TRBV7-2	TRBJ2-1	CASSLSRGHEQFF	TGTGCCAGCAGCTTATCTCGTGGCCATGAGCAGTTCTTC
.	.	TRBV5-6	TRBJ1-4	CASSLSLYRGSRGEKLFF	TGTGCCAGCAGCTTGAGTTTATATCGGGGTTCACGGGGTGAAAAACTGTTTTTT